Listed below are T cell receptor beta chains from one sample, sequenced in a study of cytomegalovirus exposure and HLA in healthy donors. TCRdb's table, derived via immunoSEQ multiplex PCR, lists solely in-frame clones and lacks some. The repertoire holds about 120,000 clones, with about 91% as singletons. Sequenced input: PBMCs. The receptors shown here come from a man between 18 and 35 years old in good health and CMV-seronegative. Both conserved end residues are part of each CDR3. The order of the fields is J gene, V gene, CDR3 protein.

>TRBJ2-5|TRBV27
CASSFKTGVTQYF
>TRBJ2-7|TRBV20-1
CSASNSYEQYF
>TRBJ2-1|TRBV5-1
CASKKTSGSSYNEQFF
>TRBJ2-1|TRBV5-6
CASRPDRDNEQFF
>TRBJ2-3|TRBV10-3
CAISRAGGDLFSTDTQYF
>TRBJ1-1|TRBV19
CASSIQNRGSTEAFF
>TRBJ2-7|TRBV28
CASSFPDRVGSYEQYF
>TRBJ2-1|TRBV2
CASSDYSLINEQFF
>TRBJ2-7|TRBV6-5
CASSYSRGSYEQYF
>TRBJ2-4|TRBV19
CATAGGREIAKNIQYF
>TRBJ1-2|TRBV30
CAWSVDRDYGYTF
>TRBJ1-5|TRBV19
CASSVVRETSQPQHF
>TRBJ1-2|TRBV4-3
CASSRDSSTYGYTF
>TRBJ2-2|TRBV9
CASSAEPGQGQTGELFF
>TRBJ1-5|TRBV30
CAWNDRDNQPQHF
>TRBJ2-1|TRBV6-1
CASRLRGTAADEQFF
>TRBJ1-1|TRBV5-4
CASTRGQENTEAFF
>TRBJ2-5|TRBV19
CASSLDKISETQYF
>TRBJ2-7|TRBV9
CASSVAVLAGSYEQYF
>TRBJ2-7|TRBV5-8
CASSRPGLRESSYEQYF
>TRBJ2-5|TRBV5-6
CASSLVIPGLGETQYF
>TRBJ2-7|TRBV27
CASSYLGDQQYF
>TRBJ1-3|TRBV7-2
CASSLRTGHSGNTIYF
>TRBJ1-2|TRBV7-9
CASSLGVYVREDGYTF
>TRBJ2-1|TRBV18
CASSPGTGGDEQFF
>TRBJ1-1|TRBV5-1
CASSPPTGTTNTEAFF
>TRBJ2-1|TRBV4-1
CASSLAGAGNEQFF
>TRBJ2-1|TRBV5-1
CASSNRSGALYNEQFF
>TRBJ2-2|TRBV27
CASRTAYDTGELFF
>TRBJ2-3|TRBV2
CASSDWLAGEVDTQYF
>TRBJ1-1|TRBV6-5
CASSVQVPKNTEAFF
>TRBJ1-2|TRBV30
CAWSVSPGAGGYTF
>TRBJ1-5|TRBV10-3
CAPQGASNQPQHF
>TRBJ2-6|TRBV6-5
CASADLSSGANVLTF
>TRBJ1-2|TRBV15
CATSSFHRAGTGKGYTF
>TRBJ2-7|TRBV27
CATSPETPPEQYF
>TRBJ2-3|TRBV2
CASSAWGRDTQYF
>TRBJ2-7|TRBV5-1
CASSPGHLYEQYF
>TRBJ2-3|TRBV4-1
CASSQDLAGGTDTQYF
>TRBJ1-5|TRBV28
CAGARYENQPQHF
>TRBJ2-5|TRBV6-1
CASSRGLADQTQYF
>TRBJ2-5|TRBV27
CASSLSRSVAATTQYF
>TRBJ2-7|TRBV27
CASSMGLAGAREQYF
>TRBJ2-7|TRBV13
CASSFIAGNVYEQYF
>TRBJ2-3|TRBV15
CATSSDVYSLYSSSSTDTQYF
>TRBJ1-1|TRBV18
CASSPFTGTGGLNTEAFF
>TRBJ2-2|TRBV11-2
CASAGTGGTGELFF
>TRBJ1-6|TRBV27
CASSLGAGDSPLHF
>TRBJ1-6|TRBV10-3
CAISGKRENNSPLHF
>TRBJ1-2|TRBV2
CASGVAGGVYGYTF
>TRBJ2-2|TRBV19
CASKLTGELFF
>TRBJ2-1|TRBV9
CASSVGQVFPYNEQFF
>TRBJ1-2|TRBV2
CASSEGQGLYGYTF